This T cell receptor (beta chain) was found in a study of cytomegalovirus exposure and HLA in healthy donors. After removal of 3 bases from V and 2 bases from J, the junction contained 5 bases not matched to a gene. In germline, CDR1 is SGHRS, CDR2 YFSETQ. This CDR3 contains 15 residues. This clone occurred once. Its target is unknown. Nominally healthy donors provided the samples, though records likely missed some immune exposures. 13 Jbeta primers and 60 Vbeta primers were used for the PCR. Clones were read by immunoSEQ multiplex PCR, and TCRdb kept only the in-frame ones, dropping some. The sample has around 180,000 clones; more than 65% are singletons. Overall study findings and caveats: In vitro assays verified that three CMV-associated chains recognized CMV antigens specifically. Sequencing probably produced one cluster of sequence variants that were highly shared. In a later analysis, TCR beta V- and J-gene trimming was associated with a missense DCLRE1C variant.

The TCR comes from a girl aged 2-10 years in good health and CMV-seropositive. Material: PBMCs. The chain has TRBV5-1 and TRBJ2-5; 9 bases are a match to TRBD2. DNA for the CDR3: TGCGCCAGCAGCTCGACCCTAGCGGGACAAGAGACCCAGTACTTC. Translation: CASSSTLAGQETQYF.